A selection of T cell receptor beta chains follows, all from one sample in a study of T cell responses to AZD1222 COVID-19 vaccine. The protocol was immunoSEQ multiplex PCR, while the TCRdb copy is restricted to in-frame clones and leaves out a portion. Of about 100,000 clones in the sample, nearly 90% were seen once. The material was peripheral blood, obtained 28 days after the second AZD1222 dose. The receptors originated from an adult who received the AZD1222 COVID-19 vaccine. Each CDR3 is given with its conserved first and last residue. The order of the fields is V gene, D gene, J gene, clone size, CDR3 protein, CDR3 DNA. A D gene is named only where the DNA matches it firmly. Rows may omit the clone size; those that give it use once, few, many or a size class.

V: TRBV11-3; D: NA; J: TRBJ2-7; size: NA; CDR3: CASSLGTATSEQYF; DNA: TGTGCCAGCAGCCTCGGGACTGCCACCAGCGAGCAGTACTTC
V: TRBV5-1; D: NA; J: TRBJ1-2; size: NA; CDR3: CASRVVANYGYTF; DNA: TGCGCCAGCAGGGTAGTAGCTAACTATGGCTACACCTTC
V: TRBV9; D: NA; J: TRBJ1-1; size: NA; CDR3: CASSAEGRPRTEAFF; DNA: TGTGCCAGCAGCGCCGAGGGCAGACCGAGGACTGAAGCTTTCTTT
V: TRBV2; D: TRBD2; J: TRBJ2-1; size: once; CDR3: CASSDETASGRYEQFF; DNA: TGTGCCAGCAGTGACGAGACGGCTAGCGGGAGGTATGAGCAGTTCTTC
V: TRBV7-6; D: NA; J: TRBJ2-2; size: NA; CDR3: CASSFSSSTGELFF; DNA: TGTGCCAGCAGCTTCTCCAGCAGCACCGGGGAGCTGTTTTTT
V: TRBV6-5; D: NA; J: TRBJ1-6; size: NA; CDR3: CASSPYSNSPLHF; DNA: TGTGCCAGCAGCCCCTACTCGAATTCACCCCTCCACTTT
V: TRBV28; D: NA; J: TRBJ1-2; size: once; CDR3: CASSLSGALIYGYTF; DNA: TGTGCCAGCAGTTTAAGCGGGGCGCTAATCTATGGCTACACCTTC
V: TRBV4-1; D: TRBD2; J: TRBJ2-1; size: NA; CDR3: CASSQEGLAGEGGEQFF; DNA: TGCGCCAGCAGCCAAGAGGGACTAGCGGGAGAGGGTGGTGAGCAGTTCTTC
V: TRBV5-1; D: NA; J: TRBJ2-5; size: NA; CDR3: CASSLEGGPLPQYF; DNA: TGCGCCAGCAGCTTGGAGGGGGGGCCCCTGCCCCAGTACTTC
V: TRBV15; D: NA; J: TRBJ2-1; size: NA; CDR3: CATSREWDGYNEQFF; DNA: TGTGCCACCAGCAGAGAATGGGACGGCTACAATGAGCAGTTCTTC
V: TRBV29-1; D: TRBD2; J: TRBJ2-1; size: few; CDR3: CSVVYLAGSYNEQFF; DNA: TGCAGCGTTGTCTATCTAGCGGGATCCTACAATGAGCAGTTCTTC
V: TRBV12-3/TRBV12-4; D: NA; J: TRBJ2-5; size: NA; CDR3: CASSLTGVGTQYF; DNA: TGTGCCAGCAGTTTGACCGGGGTCGGGACCCAGTACTTC
V: TRBV5-5; D: NA; J: TRBJ2-7; size: NA; CDR3: CASSLRQAGYEQYF; DNA: TGTGCCAGCAGCTTGAGACAGGCAGGCTACGAGCAGTACTTC
V: TRBV3-1/TRBV3-2; D: NA; J: TRBJ2-1; size: NA; CDR3: CASSQVKLTRWVNEQFF; DNA: TGTGCCAGCAGCCAAGTCAAGCTCACCCGATGGGTCAATGAGCAGTTCTTC
V: TRBV30; D: TRBD1; J: TRBJ2-7; size: NA; CDR3: CAWMKLGQLISYEQYF; DNA: TGTGCCTGGATGAAGTTGGGACAGCTAATCTCCTACGAGCAGTACTTC
V: TRBV3-1/TRBV3-2; D: NA; J: TRBJ1-3; size: NA; CDR3: CASSRGLASGNTIYF; DNA: TGTGCCAGCAGCCGAGGACTGGCCTCTGGAAACACCATATATTTT
V: TRBV29-1; D: TRBD2; J: TRBJ2-1; size: NA; CDR3: CSVKTGLEVNEQFF; DNA: TGCAGCGTCAAAACGGGACTAGAGGTGAATGAGCAGTTCTTC
V: TRBV4-1; D: NA; J: TRBJ2-3; size: NA; CDR3: CASSRWLTGLDSTDTQYF; DNA: TGCGCCAGCAGCAGATGGCTTACAGGGCTAGACAGCACAGATACGCAGTATTTT
V: TRBV29-1; D: NA; J: TRBJ1-1; size: once; CDR3: CSVRGPRGTEAFF; DNA: TGCAGCGTTCGGGGACCTCGGGGCACTGAAGCTTTCTTT
V: TRBV7-8; D: NA; J: TRBJ1-6; size: few; CDR3: CASSLGVGSGSPLHF; DNA: TGTGCCAGCAGCTTAGGAGTAGGTAGTGGTTCACCCCTCCACTTT
V: TRBV3-1/TRBV3-2; D: NA; J: TRBJ1-2; size: NA; CDR3: CASSQDTEPNYGYTF; DNA: TGTGCCAGCAGCCAAGATACTGAACCGAACTATGGCTACACCTTC
V: TRBV3-1/TRBV3-2; D: NA; J: TRBJ1-1; size: NA; CDR3: CASRDSTAYTEAFF; DNA: TGTGCCAGCAGAGACTCGACAGCCTACACTGAAGCTTTCTTT
V: TRBV19; D: NA; J: TRBJ1-5; size: NA; CDR3: CASSIVVSSNQPQHF; DNA: TGTGCCAGTAGTATAGTAGTTAGCAGCAATCAGCCCCAGCATTTT
V: TRBV7-8; D: TRBD2; J: TRBJ2-7; size: NA; CDR3: CASSSTSGSSNEQYF; DNA: TGTGCCAGCAGCTCGACTAGCGGGAGTTCTAACGAGCAGTACTTC
V: TRBV4-1; D: TRBD2; J: TRBJ2-1; size: NA; CDR3: CASSQELAGSYNEQFF; DNA: TGCGCCAGCAGCCAAGAACTAGCGGGGAGCTACAATGAGCAGTTCTTC
V: TRBV27; D: NA; J: TRBJ2-7; size: NA; CDR3: CASSRRERYEQYF; DNA: TGTGCCAGCAGCCGTCGAGAGCGCTACGAGCAGTACTTC
V: TRBV5-6; D: TRBD1; J: TRBJ2-5; size: NA; CDR3: CASSISRGSRSETQYF; DNA: TGTGCCAGCAGCATATCCAGGGGGAGTAGGTCGGAGACCCAGTACTTC
V: TRBV19; D: NA; J: TRBJ1-5; size: NA; CDR3: CASSIVRRPNQPQHF; DNA: TGTGCCAGTAGTATAGTGCGGCGGCCTAATCAGCCCCAGCATTTT
V: TRBV9; D: NA; J: TRBJ1-6; size: NA; CDR3: CASSVGGSNSPLHF; DNA: TGTGCCAGCAGCGTAGGAGGGAGTAATTCACCCCTCCACTTT
V: TRBV6-4; D: TRBD1; J: TRBJ2-1; size: NA; CDR3: CASSLRTGGREQFF; DNA: TGTGCCAGCAGTCTAAGGACAGGGGGCCGGGAGCAGTTCTTC
V: TRBV25-1; D: TRBD1; J: TRBJ1-1; size: NA; CDR3: CASSEGQGKGKAFF; DNA: TGTGCCAGCAGTGAGGGACAGGGGAAGGGGAAAGCTTTCTTT
V: TRBV19; D: TRBD1; J: TRBJ1-5; size: once; CDR3: CASSSWTGLGSNQPQHF; DNA: TGTGCCAGTAGTTCCTGGACAGGGCTTGGTAGCAATCAGCCCCAGCATTTT
V: TRBV10-3; D: NA; J: TRBJ1-2; size: NA; CDR3: CAISESFTAPVYGYTF; DNA: TGTGCCATCAGTGAGTCTTTCACGGCCCCAGTATATGGCTACACCTTC
V: TRBV27; D: TRBD2; J: TRBJ2-3; size: once; CDR3: CASSARLAGGPTDTQYF; DNA: TGTGCCAGCAGTGCGAGACTAGCGGGAGGGCCAACTGATACGCAGTATTTT
V: TRBV5-1; D: NA; J: TRBJ1-6; size: few; CDR3: CASSLSARNSPLHF; DNA: TGCGCCAGCAGCCTCTCAGCCAGAAATTCACCCCTCCACTTT
V: TRBV7-9; D: NA; J: TRBJ1-2; size: NA; CDR3: CASSLAAPKTGGYTF; DNA: TGTGCCAGCAGCTTAGCGGCCCCGAAGACAGGAGGCTACACCTTC
V: TRBV6-1; D: NA; J: TRBJ1-5; size: NA; CDR3: CASSEQGGNQPQHF; DNA: TGTGCCAGCAGTGAACAGGGCGGCAATCAGCCCCAGCATTTT
V: TRBV13; D: NA; J: TRBJ1-1; size: NA; CDR3: CASSSSDGVRPEAFF; DNA: TGTGCCAGCAGCTCGAGCGACGGGGTACGGCCTGAAGCTTTCTTT
V: TRBV6-4; D: NA; J: TRBJ1-6; size: once; CDR3: CASSIGPANSPLHF; DNA: TGTGCCAGCAGCATCGGGCCCGCGAATTCACCCCTCCACTTT
V: TRBV27; D: NA; J: TRBJ1-2; size: few; CDR3: CASSAAGTDGYTF; DNA: TGTGCCAGCAGTGCCGCCGGGACCGACGGCTACACCTTC
V: TRBV9; D: TRBD1; J: TRBJ1-2; size: NA; CDR3: CASSVEGGADYGYTF; DNA: TGTGCCAGCAGCGTAGAAGGGGGCGCAGACTATGGCTACACCTTC
V: TRBV3-1/TRBV3-2; D: NA; J: TRBJ2-1; size: few; CDR3: CASSHTGSSYNEQFF; DNA: TGTGCCAGCAGCCATACAGGGAGCTCCTACAATGAGCAGTTCTTC
V: TRBV6-1; D: NA; J: TRBJ2-5; size: NA; CDR3: CASSEAGRKTQYF; DNA: TGTGCCAGCAGTGAAGCAGGTCGTAAGACCCAGTACTTC
V: TRBV2; D: TRBD1; J: TRBJ2-2; size: NA; CDR3: CATGQGALRLFF; DNA: TGTGCCACGGGACAGGGGGCTTTAAGGCTGTTTTTT
V: TRBV29-1; D: NA; J: TRBJ1-3; size: NA; CDR3: CSVGAFDEAGNTIYF; DNA: TGCAGCGTCGGGGCCTTCGATGAAGCTGGAAACACCATATATTTT
V: TRBV4-2; D: NA; J: TRBJ1-2; size: once; CDR3: CASSQGRGESYGYTF; DNA: TGTGCCAGCAGCCAAGGTAGAGGGGAATCCTATGGCTACACCTTC
V: TRBV30; D: NA; J: TRBJ1-4; size: NA; CDR3: CAWRFDRVLSTNEKLFF; DNA: TGTGCCTGGAGGTTCGACAGAGTTCTATCAACTAATGAAAAACTGTTTTTT
V: TRBV20-1; D: NA; J: TRBJ2-2; size: NA; CDR3: CSASLAVTGELFF; DNA: TGCAGTGCTAGTTTAGCGGTAACCGGGGAGCTGTTTTTT
V: TRBV7-9; D: NA; J: TRBJ2-2; size: NA; CDR3: CASSLDGRFGELFF; DNA: TGTGCCAGCAGCTTAGATGGCAGATTCGGGGAGCTGTTTTTT
V: TRBV9; D: NA; J: TRBJ2-1; size: once; CDR3: CASSVGSFNEQFF; DNA: TGTGCCAGCAGCGTAGGTTCTTTCAATGAGCAGTTCTTC
V: TRBV19; D: NA; J: TRBJ1-3; size: NA; CDR3: CASSLLQGSGNTIYF; DNA: TGTGCCAGTAGTCTACTCCAGGGCTCTGGAAACACCATATATTTT
V: TRBV27; D: NA; J: TRBJ2-7; size: NA; CDR3: CASSPNDILLISYEQYF; DNA: TGTGCCAGCAGTCCGAACGACATACTCCTTATCTCCTACGAGCAGTACTTC
V: TRBV6-4; D: NA; J: TRBJ2-2; size: NA; CDR3: CASSDRADTGELFF; DNA: TGTGCCAGCAGTGACAGGGCGGACACCGGGGAGCTGTTTTTT
V: TRBV5-1; D: NA; J: TRBJ1-1; size: NA; CDR3: CASSFSIAKAQGSSKAFF; DNA: TGCGCCAGCAGCTTTAGTATCGCTAAGGCACAGGGAAGCAGTAAAGCTTTCTTT
V: TRBV18; D: NA; J: TRBJ1-1; size: NA; CDR3: CASSPGQSSNTEAFF; DNA: TGTGCCAGCTCACCTGGACAGTCATCGAACACTGAAGCTTTCTTT